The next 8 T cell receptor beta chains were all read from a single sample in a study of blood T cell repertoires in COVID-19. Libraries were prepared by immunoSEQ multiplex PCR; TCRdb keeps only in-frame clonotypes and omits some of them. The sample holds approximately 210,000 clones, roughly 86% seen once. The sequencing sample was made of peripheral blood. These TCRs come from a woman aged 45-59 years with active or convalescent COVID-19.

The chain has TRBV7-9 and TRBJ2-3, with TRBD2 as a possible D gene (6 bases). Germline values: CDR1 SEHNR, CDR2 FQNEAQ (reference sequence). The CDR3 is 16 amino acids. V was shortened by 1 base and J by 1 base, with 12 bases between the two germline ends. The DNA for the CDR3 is TGTGCCAGCAGCTTAGGGCTCGCGGGGCGCACAGATACGCAGTATTTT. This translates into CASSLGLAGRTDTQYF.

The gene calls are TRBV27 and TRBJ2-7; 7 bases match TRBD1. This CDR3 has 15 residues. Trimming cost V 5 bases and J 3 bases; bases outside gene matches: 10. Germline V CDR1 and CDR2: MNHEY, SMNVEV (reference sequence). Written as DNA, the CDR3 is TGTGCCAGCAGTACCCGGGACAGACCACACTACGAGCAGTACTTC. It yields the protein CASSTRDRPHYEQYF.

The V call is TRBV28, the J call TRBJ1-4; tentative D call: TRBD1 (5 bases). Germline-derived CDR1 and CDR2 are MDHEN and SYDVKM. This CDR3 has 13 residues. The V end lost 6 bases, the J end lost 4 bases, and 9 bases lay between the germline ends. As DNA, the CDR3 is TGTGCCAGCAGAAGGGGCCTTAATGAAAAACTGTTTTTT. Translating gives CASRRGLNEKLFF.

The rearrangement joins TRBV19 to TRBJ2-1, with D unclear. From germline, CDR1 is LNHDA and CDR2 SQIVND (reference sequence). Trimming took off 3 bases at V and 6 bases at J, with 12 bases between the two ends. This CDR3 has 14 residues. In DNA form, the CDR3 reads TGTGCCAGTAGTATGGTTCATTCAGGCAATGAGCAGTTCTTC. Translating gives CASSMVHSGNEQFF.

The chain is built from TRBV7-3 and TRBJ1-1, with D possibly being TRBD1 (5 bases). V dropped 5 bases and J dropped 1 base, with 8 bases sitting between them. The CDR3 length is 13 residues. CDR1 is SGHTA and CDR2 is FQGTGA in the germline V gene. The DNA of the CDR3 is TGTGCCAGCAGCCTTACAGGGAACACTGAAGCTTTCTTT. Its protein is CASSLTGNTEAFF. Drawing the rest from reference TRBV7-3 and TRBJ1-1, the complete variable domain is GAGVSQTPSNKVTEKGKYVELRCDPISGHTALYWYRQSLGQGPEFLIYFQGTGAADDSGLPNDRFFAVRPEGSVSTLKIQRTERGDSAVYLCASSLTGNTEAFFGQGTRLTVV.

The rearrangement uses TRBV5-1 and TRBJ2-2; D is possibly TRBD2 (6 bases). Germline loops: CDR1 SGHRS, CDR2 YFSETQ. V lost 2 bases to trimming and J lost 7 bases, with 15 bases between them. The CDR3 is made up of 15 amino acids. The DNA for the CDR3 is TGCGCCAGCAGCTTCGGGACTCCCAACCGCGGGGAGCTGTTTTTT. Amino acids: CASSFGTPNRGELFF.

CDR3 in DNA: TGTGCCAGCAGCGCCACCTTAGGAGCGAGTACCTACAATGAGCAGTTCTTC. Protein sequence: CASSATLGASTYNEQFF. V and J are TRBV9 and TRBJ2-1; no firm D call. Per germline, CDR1 SGDLS and CDR2 YYNGEE. This CDR3 region has 17 residues. V lost 3 bases and J lost 2, with 18 bases in between.

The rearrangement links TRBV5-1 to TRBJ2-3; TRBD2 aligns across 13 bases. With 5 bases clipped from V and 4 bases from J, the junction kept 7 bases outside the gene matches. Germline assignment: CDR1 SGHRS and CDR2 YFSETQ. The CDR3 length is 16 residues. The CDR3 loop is CASRVWTSGSADTQYF. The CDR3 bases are TGCGCCAGCAGGGTTTGGACTAGCGGGAGCGCAGATACGCAGTATTTT.